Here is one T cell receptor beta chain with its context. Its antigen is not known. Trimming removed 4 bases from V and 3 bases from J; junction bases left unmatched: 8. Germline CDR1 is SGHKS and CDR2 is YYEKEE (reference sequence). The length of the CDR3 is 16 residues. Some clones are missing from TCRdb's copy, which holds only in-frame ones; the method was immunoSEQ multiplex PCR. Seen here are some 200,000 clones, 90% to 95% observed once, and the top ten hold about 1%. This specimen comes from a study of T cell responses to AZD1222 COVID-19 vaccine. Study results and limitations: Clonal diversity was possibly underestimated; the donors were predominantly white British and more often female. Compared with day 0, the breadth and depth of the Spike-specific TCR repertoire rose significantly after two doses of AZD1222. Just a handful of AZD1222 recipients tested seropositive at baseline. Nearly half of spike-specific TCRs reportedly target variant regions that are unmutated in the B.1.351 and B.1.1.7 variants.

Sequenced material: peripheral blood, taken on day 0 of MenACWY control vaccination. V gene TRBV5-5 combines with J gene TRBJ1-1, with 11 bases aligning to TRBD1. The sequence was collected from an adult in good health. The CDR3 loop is CASSPWTGGSDTEAFF. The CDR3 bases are TGTGCCAGCAGCCCTTGGACAGGGGGCAGCGACACTGAAGCTTTCTTT.